These 20 T cell receptor beta chains were sequenced from one sample in a study of response to subunit inactivated influenza vaccine. TCRdb itself ran the RT-PCR reads through MiXCR, one entry per CDR3 protein. Of about 540,000 distinct CDR3 sequences in the sample, roughly 25% are singletons; the top ten hold around 2.8%. The sample was also reused in another study, on T cells expressing NK-cell markers. Per that study: Template switching by 5'RACE with UMIs generated the TCR beta cDNA.

Sample: CD4+ T cells sorted from PBMCs, taken 12 days after vaccination. The source of these receptors is a man over 45 who received an inactivated influenza vaccine.

This clonotype was detected many times. The chain combines TRBV5-6 with TRBJ2-6; no reliable D call. V lost 3 bases and J lost 0, with 19 bases in between. The CDR3 runs to 19 residues. Germline-derived CDR1 and CDR2 are SGHDT and YYEEEE. Here the CDR3 reads CASSSDAQILFSGANVLTF. CDR3 bases: TGTGCCAGCAGCTCCGATGCCCAGATCCTCTTCTCTGGGGCCAACGTCCTGACTTTC.

V is TRBV25-1 and J is TRBJ2-7; D gene unclear. The assigned J gene may be wrong: the sequence end matches TRBJ2-1 better. The CDR3 has 14 residues. Germline CDR1 and CDR2: MGHDK and SYGVNS. CDR3 DNA: TGTGCCAGCAGTGAATTCGGCAGTCAGGTAAAGCAGTTCTTC. Amino acids: CASSEFGSQVKQFF.

A single count supports this clonotype. The chain links TRBV7-9 to TRBJ2-7; D is unclear. Trimming stripped 3 bases from V and 5 bases from J, with 11 bases between. The germline V gene has CDR1 SEHNR and CDR2 FQNEAQ (reference sequence). The CDR3 is 13 amino acids. The CDR3 DNA reads TGTGCCAGCAGCTTTAGGGTGTGGAACGAGCAGTACTTC. Protein: CASSFRVWNEQYF. Full variable domain (missing parts from reference TRBV7-9 and TRBJ2-7): DTGVSQNPRHKITKRGQNVTFRCDPISEHNRLYWYRQTLGQGPEFLTYFQNEAQLEKSRLLSDRFSAERPKGSFSTLEIQRTEQGDSAMYLCASSFRVWNEQYFGPGTRLTVT.

This clonotype turned up a few times. The chain recombines TRBV7-8 with TRBJ2-5, with D hard to call. The CDR3 loop spans 15 amino acids. Trimming left V 2 bases short and J 3 bases short, with 13 bases between. The germline V gene has CDR1 SGHVS and CDR2 FQNEAQ. In DNA form, the CDR3 reads TGTGCCAGCAGCTTATCGGGCTGGCCAGAAGAGACCCAGTACTTC. It is translated as CASSLSGWPEETQYF.

The table lists this clonotype with many counts. This chain uses TRBV4-3 with TRBJ2-1; possible D gene TRBD2, 6 bases. Germline lookup yields CDR1 LGHNA and CDR2 YSLEER. The CDR3 extends over 16 amino acids. Trimming cost V 2 bases and J 3 bases, with 14 bases left between them. Here the CDR3 reads CASSQRATGGYNEQFF. DNA for the CDR3: TGCGCCAGCAGCCAAAGGGCGACCGGGGGCTACAATGAGCAGTTCTTC.

This clonotype came up a few times. The chain uses TRBV14 and TRBJ1-1, with 8 bases fitting TRBD1. The CDR3 runs to 15 residues. The germline V gene encodes CDR1 SGHDN and CDR2 FVKESK. Trimming cost V 4 bases and J 1 base; bases outside gene matches: 5. The CDR3 loop reads CASSLTGAGNTEAFF. The DNA for the CDR3 is TGTGCCAGCAGCCTGACAGGGGCTGGGAACACTGAAGCTTTCTTT.

This clonotype turned up a few times. This chain uses TRBV20-1 with TRBJ1-5, with D unresolved. The V gene's germline CDR1 is DFQATT and CDR2 SNEGSKA (reference sequence). V was clipped by 3 bases and J by 7 bases, with 13 bases between them. The CDR3 spans 13 residues. Written as DNA, the CDR3 is TGCAGTGCTAGTGGCGGGGTCGGGCAGCCCCAGCATTTT. It translates to CSASGGVGQPQHF.

The table lists this clonotype with many counts. The chain carries TRBV2 and TRBJ1-1; 8 nucleotides agree with TRBD1. The germline CDR1 and CDR2 sequences are SNHLY and FYNNEI. There are 14 residues in the CDR3. V was pared by 5 bases and J by 4 bases, with 6 bases of the junction left unmatched. The CDR3 nucleotides read TGTGCCAGCAGTCTACAGGGGGGATCCACTGAAGCTTTCTTT. Translating gives CASSLQGGSTEAFF.

This clonotype was seen more than once but under ten times. The V call is TRBV28, the J call TRBJ1-2, with TRBD1 as a possible D gene (5 bases). This CDR3 comprises 13 residues. Germline CDR1 reads MDHEN; CDR2 reads SYDVKM. V lost 10 bases and J lost 5, with 17 bases in between. The CDR3 sequence: CATTAPQVYGYTF. CDR3 sequence (DNA): TGTGCCACCACTGCGCCACAGGTTTATGGCTACACCTTC.

This clonotype appeared a few times. This chain links TRBV12-3 or TRBV12-4 with TRBJ2-1; TRBD1 is a possible D gene (5 bases). The V end lost 3 bases, the J end lost 5 bases, and 11 bases lay between the germline ends. The CDR3 length is 14 residues. In nucleotides, the CDR3 is TGTGCCAGCAGTTTCTGGGGCAGTAACAATGAGCAGTTCTTC. Its protein product is CASSFWGSNNEQFF.

J is TRBJ2-2 and V is TRBV7-9; 9 bases are shared with TRBD1. This CDR3 is built from 15 residues. V dropped 4 bases and J dropped 3; count of bases not matched to a gene: 3. Germline V CDR1 and CDR2: SEHNR, FQNEAQ (reference sequence). In DNA form, the CDR3 reads TGTGCCAGCAGCTGGGGGGACAGGGACACCGGGGAGCTGTTTTTT. It is translated as CASSWGDRDTGELFF.

The table lists this clonotype with a count of one. The rearrangement links TRBV20-1 to TRBJ2-2, with D unresolved. Trimming pared 3 bases from V and 0 bases from J, leaving 11 bases between. The CDR3 has 15 amino acids. Germline V CDR1 and CDR2: DFQATT, SNEGSKA (reference sequence). DNA for the CDR3: TGCAGTGCTAGGCCCCGCGGACCGAACACCGGGGAGCTGTTTTTT. This encodes CSARPRGPNTGELFF.

The CDR3 nucleotides are TGCGCCAGCAGCACCGGGACTGACCTGCGTGAAAAACTGTTTTTT. As protein: CASSTGTDLREKLFF. The chain uses TRBV5-1 and TRBJ1-4, with D possibly TRBD1 on 5 matching bases. V lost 4 bases and J 7 bases, leaving 17 bases between the germline ends. CDR1 SGHRS and CDR2 YFSETQ come from the germline V gene. The CDR3 contains 15 residues.

This clonotype was detected once. This rearrangement joins TRBV4-2 to TRBJ2-4, with D perhaps matching TRBD1 or TRBD2 (5 bases each). Germline values: CDR1 LGHNA, CDR2 YNFKEQ. The CDR3 has 16 amino acids. V was clipped by 1 base and J by 7 bases, with 17 bases between them. The CDR3 coding sequence is TGTGCCAGCAGCCAAGTCGTTGGGGGAATGGGGAACATTCAGTACTTC. This sequence encodes CASSQVVGGMGNIQYF.

The chain carries TRBV4-1 and TRBJ2-1; 13 bases map to TRBD2. The CDR3 covers 21 residues. With V trimmed by 0 bases and J by 9 bases, 20 bases remained unmatched. Germline CDR1 is MGHRA and CDR2 is YSYEKL. This CDR3 reads CASSQETGTGWGLAGLREQFF. CDR3 nucleotide sequence: TGCGCCAGCAGCCAAGAAACCGGGACAGGGTGGGGACTAGCGGGACTTCGTGAGCAGTTCTTC.

This clonotype was detected a few times. The V gene is TRBV10-3, the J gene TRBJ1-2, with 7 bases identical to TRBD1. CDR1 is ENHRY, CDR2 SYGVKD, per germline. The CDR3 totals 16 residues. J gave up 4 bases and V 3 bases, and 11 bases lay outside the gene matches. The CDR3, as DNA: TGTGCCATCAGTGATACATTTCTGGACAGGAGCTATGGCTACACCTTC. Translation gives CAISDTFLDRSYGYTF.

This clonotype was detected many times. V is TRBV5-5 and J is TRBJ2-3, with no clear D. The CDR3 has 13 residues. Germline V gene sequence: CDR1 SGHKS, CDR2 YYEKEE (reference sequence). V was clipped by 5 bases and J by 0 bases, with 7 bases between them. The CDR3 sequence is CASSFRSTDTQYF. CDR3 coding DNA: TGTGCCAGCAGTTTTCGCAGCACAGATACGCAGTATTTT.

This clonotype was detected ten times or more. J is TRBJ2-3 and V is TRBV7-2; D ambiguous. Germline V gene sequence: CDR1 SGHTA, CDR2 FQGNSA. The CDR3 consists of 14 residues. V was trimmed by 0 bases and J by 0 bases, leaving 4 bases between them. The CDR3: CASSLAVSTDTQYF. The CDR3 region has the DNA TGTGCCAGCAGCTTAGCGGTTAGCACAGATACGCAGTATTTT.

This clonotype has at least ten counts. The V call is TRBV5-1, the J call TRBJ2-3; the D gene is possibly TRBD1 (5 bases). Germline lookup yields CDR1 SGHRS and CDR2 YFSETQ. The CDR3 sequence is 15 residues long. V was pared by 0 bases and J by 3 bases, with 11 bases between. CDR3 residues: CASSLGQLNTDTQYF. The CDR3 bases are TGCGCCAGCAGCTTGGGACAGTTGAATACAGATACGCAGTATTTT.

The V call is TRBV7-2, the J call TRBJ1-1; unclear D gene. V was trimmed by 0 bases and J by 0 bases, leaving 8 bases between them. The germline V gene has CDR1 SGHTA and CDR2 FQGNSA. The CDR3 runs to 15 residues. For the CDR3, the DNA is TGTGCCAGCAGCTTAGCACCAGCGATGAACACTGAAGCTTTCTTT. Protein product: CASSLAPAMNTEAFF. The entire variable domain, with the rest obtained from reference TRBV7-2 and TRBJ1-1, is as follows: GAGVSQSPSNKVTEKGKDVELRCDPISGHTALYWYRQSLGQGLEFLIYFQGNSAPDKSGLPSDRFSAERTGGSVSTLTIQRTQQEDSAVYLCASSLAPAMNTEAFFGQGTRLTVV.